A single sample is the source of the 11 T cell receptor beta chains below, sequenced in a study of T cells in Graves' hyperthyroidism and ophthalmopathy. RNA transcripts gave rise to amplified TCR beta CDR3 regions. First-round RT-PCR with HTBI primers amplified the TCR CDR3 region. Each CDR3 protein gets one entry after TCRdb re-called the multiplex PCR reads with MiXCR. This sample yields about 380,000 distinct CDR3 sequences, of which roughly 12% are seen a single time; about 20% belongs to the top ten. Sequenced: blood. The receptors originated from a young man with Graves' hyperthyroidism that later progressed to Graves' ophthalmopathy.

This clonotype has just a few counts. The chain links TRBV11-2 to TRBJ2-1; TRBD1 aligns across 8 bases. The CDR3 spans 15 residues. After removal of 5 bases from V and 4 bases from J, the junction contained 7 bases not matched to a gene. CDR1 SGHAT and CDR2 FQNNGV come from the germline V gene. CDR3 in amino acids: CASSGQGQVYNEQFF. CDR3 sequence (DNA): TGTGCCAGCAGCGGCCAGGGACAGGTTTACAATGAGCAGTTCTTC.

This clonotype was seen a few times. The DNA of the CDR3 is TGTGCCAGCAGCTCTAGGGTGTCATTCCTCTACGAGCAGTACTTC. Protein sequence: CASSSRVSFLYEQYF. The rearrangement links TRBV7-3 to TRBJ2-7; the D is unclear. The V and J ends lost 4 bases and 3 bases respectively, with 16 bases between them. Germline CDR1 is SGHTA and CDR2 is FQGTGA. CDR3 length: 15 residues.

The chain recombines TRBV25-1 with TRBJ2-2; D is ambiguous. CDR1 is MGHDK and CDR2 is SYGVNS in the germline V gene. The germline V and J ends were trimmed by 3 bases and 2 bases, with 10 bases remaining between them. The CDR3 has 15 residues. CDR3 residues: CASSESLYNTGELFF. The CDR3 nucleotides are TGTGCCAGCAGTGAGTCACTTTATAACACCGGGGAGCTGTTTTTT.

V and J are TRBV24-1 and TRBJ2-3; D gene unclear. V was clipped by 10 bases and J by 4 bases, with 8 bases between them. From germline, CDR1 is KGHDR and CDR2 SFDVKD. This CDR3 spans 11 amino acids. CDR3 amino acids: CATRSADTQYF. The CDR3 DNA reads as TGTGCCACGAGATCCGCAGATACGCAGTATTTT.

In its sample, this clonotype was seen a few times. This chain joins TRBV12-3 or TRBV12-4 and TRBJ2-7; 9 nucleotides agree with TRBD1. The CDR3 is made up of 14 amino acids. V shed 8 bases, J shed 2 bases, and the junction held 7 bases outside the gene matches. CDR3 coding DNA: TGTGCCAGCGCTACCGGGACAGGGCCCTACGAGCAGTACTTC. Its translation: CASATGTGPYEQYF.

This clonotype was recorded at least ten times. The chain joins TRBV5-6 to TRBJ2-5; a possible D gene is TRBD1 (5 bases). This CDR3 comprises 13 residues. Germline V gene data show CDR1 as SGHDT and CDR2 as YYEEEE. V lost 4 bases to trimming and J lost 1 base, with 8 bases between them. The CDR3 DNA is TGTGCCAGCAGCGTGGACACCCAAGAGACCCAGTACTTC. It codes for CASSVDTQETQYF.

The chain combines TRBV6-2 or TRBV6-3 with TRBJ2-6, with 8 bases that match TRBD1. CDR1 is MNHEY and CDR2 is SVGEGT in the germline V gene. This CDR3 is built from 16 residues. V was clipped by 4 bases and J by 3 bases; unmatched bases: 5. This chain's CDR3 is CASSSIQGGGANVLTF. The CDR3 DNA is TGTGCCAGCAGTTCGATACAGGGGGGTGGGGCCAACGTCCTGACTTTC.

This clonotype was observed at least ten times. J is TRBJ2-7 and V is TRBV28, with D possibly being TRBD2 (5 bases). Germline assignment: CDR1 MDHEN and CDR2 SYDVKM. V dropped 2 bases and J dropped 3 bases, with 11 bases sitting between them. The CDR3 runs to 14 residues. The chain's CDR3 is CASSLASSSYEQYF. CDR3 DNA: TGTGCCAGCAGTTTAGCTAGCTCCAGCTACGAGCAGTACTTC.

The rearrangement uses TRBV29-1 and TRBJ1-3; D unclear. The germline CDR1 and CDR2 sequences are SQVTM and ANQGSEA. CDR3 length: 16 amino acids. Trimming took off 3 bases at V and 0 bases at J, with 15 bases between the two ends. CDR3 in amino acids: CSVECGTESSGNTIYF. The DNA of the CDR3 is TGCAGCGTTGAGTGCGGAACTGAGAGCTCTGGAAACACCATATATTTT.

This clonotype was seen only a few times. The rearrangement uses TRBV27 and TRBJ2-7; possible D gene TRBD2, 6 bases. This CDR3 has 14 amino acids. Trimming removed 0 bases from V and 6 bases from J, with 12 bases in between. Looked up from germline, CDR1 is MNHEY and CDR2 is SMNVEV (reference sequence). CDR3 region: CASSLSAGTSEQYF. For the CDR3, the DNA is TGTGCCAGCAGTTTATCCGCAGGGACTTCCGAGCAGTACTTC.

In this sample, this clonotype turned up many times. This CDR3 reads CASSDSARDEQFF. CDR3 DNA: TGTGCCAGCAGTGACTCGGCCAGGGATGAGCAGTTCTTC. J is TRBJ2-1 and V is TRBV6-4; D perhaps matches TRBD1 (5 bases). V was clipped by 0 bases and J by 8 bases, with 8 bases between them. Germline CDR1 and CDR2: MRHNA and SNTAGT. The CDR3 spans 13 residues.